Shown below are 20 T cell receptor beta chains from a single sample sequenced in a study of beta chain features in type 1 diabetes. Expressed TCRB transcripts were sequenced after all isolated RNA was converted to cDNA. Assay used: immunoSEQ multiplex PCR; TCRdb lists only in-frame clones, some missing. The sample yields about 900,000 clones, roughly a sixth seen once. The sequencing sample was made of naive CD4+ T cells from blood. The receptors were sampled from a woman aged 18-29 years in good health.

In its sample, this clone was seen a few times. V gene TRBV7-2 combines with J gene TRBJ2-3, with 8 bases identical to TRBD2. CDR1 is SGHTA and CDR2 is FQGNSA in the germline V gene. The CDR3 has 18 amino acids. V dropped 2 bases and J dropped 3; count of bases not matched to a gene: 13. CDR3 DNA sequence: TGTGCCAGCAGCTTACCCTTCCTCCCGGCTAGCGGGACAGATACGCAGTATTTT. Translation: CASSLPFLPASGTDTQYF. Combining the CDR3 with reference TRBV7-2 and TRBJ2-3 gives the whole variable domain GAGVSQSPSNKVTEKGKDVELRCDPISGHTALYWYRQSLGQGLEFLIYFQGNSAPDKSGLPSDRFSAERTGGSVSTLTIQRTQQEDSAVYLCASSLPFLPASGTDTQYFGPGTRLTVL.

There are a few counts of this clone. The chain couples TRBV11-2 to TRBJ1-1; D possibly corresponds to TRBD1 (5 bases). CDR3 length: 13 amino acids. V lost 5 bases and J 1 base, leaving 8 bases between the germline ends. Per germline, CDR1 SGHAT and CDR2 FQNNGV. The CDR3 reads CASSVDRNTEAFF. CDR3 nucleotides: TGTGCCAGCAGCGTCGACAGGAACACTGAAGCTTTCTTT.

This clone was picked up a small number of times. The V gene is TRBV2, the J gene TRBJ1-2; TRBD1 might be the D (5 bases). The CDR3 has 15 residues. Germline V gives CDR1 SNHLY, CDR2 FYNNEI. Trimming shortened V by 0 bases and J by 8 bases, and 16 bases separated the two germline ends. Written as DNA, the CDR3 is TGTGCCAGCAGTGAAGCAGGGAGTGGGGCCCAAGGCTACACCTTC. Its protein is CASSEAGSGAQGYTF. Filled out from reference TRBV2 and TRBJ1-2, the complete variable domain reads EPEVTQTPSHQVTQMGQEVILRCVPISNHLYFYWYRQILGQKVEFLVSFYNNEISEKSEIFDDQFSVERPDGSNFTLKIRSTKLEDSAMYFCASSEAGSGAQGYTFGSGTRLTVV.

This clone was recorded a few times. The J gene is TRBJ2-7, the V gene TRBV7-6; weak D call: TRBD2 (5 bases). The length of the CDR3 is 13 residues. V gave up 7 bases and J gave up 0 bases, with 10 bases separating them. The germline V gene encodes CDR1 SGHVS and CDR2 FNYEAQ. The DNA of the CDR3 is TGTGCCAGCACCACGGGGTCCTCCTACGAGCAGTACTTC. Encoded protein: CASTTGSSYEQYF.

The chain carries TRBV28 and TRBJ1-1; the D gene is possibly TRBD1 (5 bases). The CDR3 sequence is 15 residues long. The V gene lost 6 bases and the J gene lost 8 bases, with 22 bases spanning the gap. From germline, CDR1 is MDHEN and CDR2 SYDVKM. The CDR3 here is CASREGVGGYPEAFF. The CDR3 DNA reads as TGTGCCAGCAGAGAAGGGGTGGGGGGATATCCCGAAGCTTTCTTT.

This clone was detected only a few times. The J gene is TRBJ1-4, the V gene TRBV6-6, with D possibly TRBD1 on 5 matching bases. V was trimmed by 4 bases and J by 6 bases, leaving 15 bases between them. CDR1 MNHNY and CDR2 SVGAGI come from the germline V gene (reference sequence). This CDR3 has 15 residues. CDR3 bases: TGTGCCAGCAGTTTCCAGGGCGGTACCTATGAAAAACTGTTTTTT. It encodes CASSFQGGTYEKLFF.

The chain has TRBV27 and TRBJ2-5; the D call may be TRBD1 or TRBD2 (5 bases each). V lost 4 bases, J lost 5 bases, and 20 bases lay in between. Germline values: CDR1 MNHEY, CDR2 SMNVEV (reference sequence). The CDR3 has 16 residues. The CDR3 DNA reads as TGTGCCAGCAGTTCGCACGAGGGGCTGGGGCGGGAGACCCAGTACTTC. Amino acid sequence: CASSSHEGLGRETQYF.

This clone was counted only a few times. This chain links TRBV6-6 with TRBJ2-2, with D tentatively TRBD1 (6 bases). The CDR3 length is 14 residues. Trimming took off 6 bases at V and 0 bases at J, with 8 bases between the two ends. CDR1 MNHNY and CDR2 SVGAGI come from the germline V gene (reference sequence). DNA of the CDR3: TGTGCCAGCAGCTGGACAGCGAACACCGGGGAGCTGTTTTTT. Protein sequence: CASSWTANTGELFF.

This clone was seen a few times. This chain joins TRBV5-6 and TRBJ2-3, with 12 bases identical to TRBD1. CDR3 length: 18 residues. Unmatched junction bases numbered 9, after V lost 0 bases and J lost 4 bases. The germline V gene has CDR1 SGHDT and CDR2 YYEEEE. CDR3 in amino acids: CASSLAPGTGGVPDTQYF. The CDR3, as DNA: TGTGCCAGCAGCTTGGCTCCCGGGACAGGGGGCGTCCCAGATACGCAGTATTTT.

The chain links TRBV15 to TRBJ1-2, with D unresolved. CDR1 and CDR2 (germline): LNHNV, YYDKDF (reference sequence). This CDR3 has 12 amino acids. Trimming stripped 0 bases from V and 5 bases from J, with 4 bases between. The CDR3 DNA is TGTGCCACCAGCAGAGATCGATATGGCTACACCTTC. Translated: CATSRDRYGYTF.

This clone showed up just a few times. The CDR3 reads CASSQAMDRAGGYTF. The CDR3 DNA reads as TGTGCCAGCAGCCAAGCTATGGACAGGGCAGGGGGCTACACCTTC. This chain links TRBV4-2 with TRBJ1-2; 8 positions agree with TRBD1. Germline lookup yields CDR1 LGHNA and CDR2 YNFKEQ. J lost 8 bases, V lost 1 base, and 9 bases had no gene match. The CDR3 length is 15 residues.

The rearrangement uses TRBV28 and TRBJ2-7; weak D call: TRBD1 (6 bases). The CDR3 is 14 amino acids. Germline CDR1 reads MDHEN; CDR2 reads SYDVKM. V was trimmed by 3 bases and J by 3 bases, leaving 12 bases between them. The CDR3 sequence: CASSFHQGYYEQYF. The CDR3, as DNA: TGTGCCAGCAGTTTTCACCAGGGGTACTACGAGCAGTACTTC.

The chain carries TRBV9 and TRBJ2-5; 9 bases fit TRBD1. With 0 bases clipped from V and 2 bases from J, the junction kept 8 bases outside the gene matches. The CDR3 has 17 amino acids. Germline loops: CDR1 SGDLS, CDR2 YYNGEE. For the CDR3, the DNA is TGTGCCAGCAGCGTAGGTTGGGGACAGGGACTACAAGAGACCCAGTACTTC. Protein: CASSVGWGQGLQETQYF.

This clone was recorded a few times. The V call is TRBV10-2, the J call TRBJ2-2; possibly TRBD1 or TRBD2 for D (5 bases each). The CDR3 length is 14 residues. V shed 7 bases and J shed 4 bases, with 13 bases lying between them. Germline V CDR1 and CDR2: WSHSY, SAAADI. The CDR3, as DNA: TGCGCCAGCACGGTCAGGGAGTCCACCGGGGAGCTGTTTTTT. Its protein is CASTVRESTGELFF.

The chain combines TRBV19 with TRBJ1-5; D unresolved. The germline V gene has CDR1 LNHDA and CDR2 SQIVND (reference sequence). The CDR3 is made up of 13 amino acids. V was shortened by 7 bases and J by 0 bases, with 7 bases between the two germline ends. As DNA, the CDR3 is TGTGCCAGTAAACATCGTAGCAATCAGCCCCAGCATTTT. Residues: CASKHRSNQPQHF.

This chain connects TRBV28 to TRBJ2-7; a weak D match, TRBD1 (6 bases). The ends were cut back, 2 bases at V and 3 bases at J, with 14 bases in the middle. CDR1 and CDR2 from the germline V gene are MDHEN and SYDVKM. The CDR3 covers 15 residues. CDR3 DNA: TGTGCCAGCAGTTTAGGGTCAGGGGCCTACTACGAGCAGTACTTC. This encodes CASSLGSGAYYEQYF.

This clone was seen more than once but under ten times. V and J are TRBV4-3 and TRBJ2-2; tentatively, D is TRBD1 (6 bases). Trimming removed 1 base at V and 4 bases at J, with 16 bases between. Germline values: CDR1 LGHNA, CDR2 YSLEER. The CDR3 sequence is 17 residues long. The CDR3 DNA is TGCGCCAGCAGCCAAGGGGTAGCTCAGGGGACCACCGGGGAGCTGTTTTTT. This translates into CASSQGVAQGTTGELFF.

Only a few counts were recorded for this clone. As DNA, the CDR3 is TGTGCCAGCAGCTCGAGGGACAGGGGCCCCCGGAGTGAGCAGTTCTTC. Translation: CASSSRDRGPRSEQFF. V usage is TRBV7-9 and J usage is TRBJ2-1, with 10 bases aligning to TRBD1. V gave up 4 bases and J gave up 9 bases; unmatched junction bases: 12. The CDR3 length is 16 residues. Germline V gives CDR1 SEHNR, CDR2 FQNEAQ (reference sequence).

The J gene is TRBJ1-5, the V gene TRBV10-3; 8 bases fit TRBD1. CDR1 ENHRY and CDR2 SYGVKD come from the germline V gene. The trim removed 10 bases at V and 0 bases at J, leaving 8 bases unmatched. The CDR3 contains 15 residues. CDR3 in amino acids: CATRQGQASNQPQHF. The CDR3, as DNA: TGTGCCACCCGACAGGGACAGGCTAGCAATCAGCCCCAGCATTTT.

The table lists this clone with a few counts. The chain couples TRBV11-2 to TRBJ2-3, with 8 bases lining up with TRBD1. Losses at the gene ends were 2 bases for V and 7 bases for J; bases not matched to a gene: 5. CDR3 length: 14 residues. Per the germline V gene, CDR1 is SGHAT and CDR2 is FQNNGV. CDR3 DNA: TGTGCCAGCAGCTTACAGGGGGCTCGGTATACGCAGTATTTT. Amino acid sequence: CASSLQGARYTQYF.